This T cell receptor beta chain was recovered during a study of cytomegalovirus exposure and HLA in healthy donors. The germline gives CDR1 SGHAT, CDR2 FQNNGV. This CDR3 is built from 15 residues. Trimming took 4 bases from V and 3 from J; bases not matched to a gene: 7. In the PCR, 60 Vbeta and 13 Jbeta primers were used. Using immunoSEQ multiplex PCR, the repertoire was profiled, and TCRdb retains in-frame clones only, with some absent. The sample records about 130,000 clones, more than 80% being singletons. The chain links TRBV11-2 to TRBJ2-7, with 9 positions matching TRBD1. Sequenced: PBMCs. This clonotype was sampled from a man in his forties in good health and CMV-seronegative. CDR3 amino acids: CASSSRDRANYEQYF. The CDR3 nucleotides read TGTGCCAGCAGCTCGCGGGACAGGGCTAACTACGAGCAGTACTTC.